This entry describes one TCR beta chain. This sample was taken from a study of blood T cell repertoires in COVID-19. Background on the study: Sites in the United States, Italy and Spain provided acute and convalescent COVID-19 samples. Sources were T cells, B-cell-depleted T cells, or PBMCs; the material itself was cDNA or gDNA.

Original methodology: Amplified reference gene primers provided the basis for estimating nucleated cell counts. Method: immunoSEQ multiplex PCR; TCRdb's copy keeps in-frame clones and lacks some. From that table come the V and J calls and clone size; the DNA was used to work out D and trimming. In the table there are around 500,000 clones, approximately 83% of which are singletons. This CDR3 has 17 residues. Germline V gene data show CDR1 as LGHDT and CDR2 as YNNKEL (reference sequence). Trimming removed 8 bases from V and 0 bases from J; junction bases left unmatched: 12. Source material: peripheral blood. The chain uses TRBV3-1 (or the pseudogene TRBV3-2) and TRBJ1-2; 10 nucleotides agree with TRBD1. This TCR was sampled from a human donor in a cohort sampled during active COVID-19. The CDR3 sequence: CASSSSGTGATNYGYTF. The DNA for the CDR3 is TGTGCCAGCTCCTCCTCGGGGACAGGGGCAACTAACTATGGCTACACCTTC.